This TCR beta chain was recorded in a study of T cells after yellow fever vaccination. Conversion of TCR transcripts into cDNA relied on 5'RACE template switching, which added a universal primer site and UMIs. TCRdb reprocessed the 5' RACE reads with MiXCR, giving one entry per CDR3 protein. The profile shows about 500,000 distinct CDR3 sequences, approximately 16% of them singletons. Study-level results: Reappearing after the booster were most of the clones from primary vaccination (almost 97% CD4, approximately 89% CD8). Although the secondary response was weaker, it peaked faster, at day 5 versus 15. Abundant clonotypes from the bulk population could have been carried over as contaminants into FACS-sorted repertoires.

A remark on this clonotype: Its antigen remains unidentified.

This CDR3 comprises 13 residues. Trimming shortened V by 4 bases and J by 7 bases, and 10 bases separated the two germline ends. This sample comprised PBMCs, obtained less than 6 days after the first yellow fever vaccination. The chain employs TRBV12-3 or TRBV12-4 and TRBJ2-2; D remains ambiguous. The clonotype was recovered from a man between 18 and 35 years old who received the YFV17D yellow fever vaccine. The CDR3 bases are TGTGCCAGCAGTTGGGGATCCGGCGGGGAGCTGTTTTTT. Its translation is CASSWGSGGELFF.